The table lists the clone carrying this T cell receptor (beta chain) with many counts. From the 5' RACE reads, TCRdb called clonotypes with MiXCR, one entry per CDR3 protein. The sample lists fewer than 30,000 distinct CDR3 sequences, 20% to 25% occurring once. The V gene lost 6 bases and the J gene lost 0 bases, with 9 bases spanning the gap. This CDR3 contains 13 residues. Germline CDR1 is SNHLY and CDR2 is FYNNEI. This sample was included in a study of neurological immune-mediated disorders. Sequenced: PBMCs. This sequence was found in a woman aged 55-75 years in good health. The chain employs TRBV2 and TRBJ2-7, with a tentative D call TRBD2 (5 bases). The CDR3 nucleotides read TGTGCCAGCAGCCTCGGGGACTCCTACGAGCAGTACTTC. It translates to CASSLGDSYEQYF.